Listed below are T cell receptor beta chains from one sample, sequenced in a study of response to subunit inactivated influenza vaccine. From the RT-PCR reads, TCRdb called clonotypes with MiXCR, one entry per CDR3 protein. The sample records roughly 790,000 distinct CDR3 sequences, approximately 22% being singletons. Here the sequenced sample was PBMCs from blood, taken 5 days after vaccination. These receptors were obtained from a man aged 50 to 60 who received an inactivated influenza vaccine. Both conserved end residues are part of each CDR3. Each record gives: D gene, V gene, clone size, J gene, CDR3 DNA, CDR3 protein. The D gene is left open where the match is weak. Some rows have no size entry. The others give once, few or many, or a class for an expanded clone.

>-|TRBV16|few|TRBJ1-2
TGTGCCAGCAGCCCCCGTCGCGGGGGGAACTATGGCTACACCTTC
CASSPRRGGNYGYTF
>-|TRBV6-2/TRBV6-3|-|TRBJ1-6
TGTGCCAGCAGTCCGATCCGGCGGGGGTCACCCCTCCACTTT
CASSPIRRGSPLHF
>-|TRBV20-1|-|TRBJ2-1
TGCAGTGCTAGAACACTAGGGGCCCTCTCCTACAATGAGCAGTTCTTC
CSARTLGALSYNEQFF
>-|TRBV6-2/TRBV6-3|-|TRBJ2-5
TGTGCCAGCAAGAAACAGGGACGAGGGGAGACCCAGTACTTC
CASKKQGRGETQYF
>TRBD2|TRBV6-1|-|TRBJ2-2
TGTGCCAGCACCGACGGGGGACTAGCGGGAGCGGGGGAGCTGTTTTTT
CASTDGGLAGAGELFF
>-|TRBV12-3/TRBV12-4|many|TRBJ2-7
TGTGCCAGCAGTTTAGGAACTCGATCCTACGAGCAGTACTTC
CASSLGTRSYEQYF
>TRBD2|TRBV10-3|few|TRBJ2-2
TGTGCCATCCACGCGGGGGGGCACACCGGGGAGCTGTTTTTT
CAIHAGGHTGELFF
>-|TRBV7-9|many|TRBJ2-1
TGTGCCAGCAGTGGTGGGGGTGAGCAGTTCTTC
CASSGGGEQFF
>-|TRBV27|-|TRBJ2-3
TGTGCCAGCAGTCTTCATCGCGGCTCCACAGATACGCAGTATTTT
CASSLHRGSTDTQYF
>TRBD2|TRBV6-5|-|TRBJ2-7
TGTGCCAGCAGTTACCTAGCGGGGGGCCTCTCGGGAGAGCAGTACTTC
CASSYLAGGLSGEQYF
>TRBD2|TRBV19|-|TRBJ2-7
TGTGCCAGTAGTATCTTGGGACTAGCGGGAGAACCTAGCTCCTACGAGCAGTACTTC
CASSILGLAGEPSSYEQYF
>-|TRBV10-3|-|TRBJ2-1
TGTGCCATCAGCAATGGCTACAATGAGCAGTTCTTC
CAISNGYNEQFF
>-|TRBV5-6|-|TRBJ2-7
TGTGCCAGCAGCTGGAAGGCCTACGAGCAGTACTTC
CASSWKAYEQYF
>TRBD1|TRBV29-1|few|TRBJ1-5
TGCAGCGCCGCGGGGACAGGGGATAGCAATCAGCCCCAGCATTTT
CSAAGTGDSNQPQHF
>-|TRBV20-1|few|TRBJ2-1
TGCAGTGCTGACAATGCAGGCAATGAGCAGTTCTTC
CSADNAGNEQFF
>-|TRBV7-9|few|TRBJ1-4
TGTGCCAGCAGGCGAAGTAATGAAAAACTGTTTTTT
CASRRSNEKLFF
>-|TRBV10-3|-|TRBJ1-5
TGTGCCATCAGAACGGATAGCAATCAGCCCCAGCATTTT
CAIRTDSNQPQHF
>TRBD1|TRBV29-1|few|TRBJ2-7
TGCAGCGCCGGGATAGGGGGCCACGAGCAGTACTTC
CSAGIGGHEQYF
>-|TRBV20-1|-|TRBJ2-1
TGCAGTGCCCTCGGGATTGATGTAGCCTCCAGATTTAACAATGAGCAGTTCTTC
CSALGIDVASRFNNEQFF
>-|TRBV6-1|-|TRBJ2-7
TGTGCCAGCAGTGAAGAGGGGACAAGATACTTC
CASSEEGTRYF